Sequencing of this T cell receptor (beta chain) was carried out in a study of blood T cell repertoires in COVID-19. Study details: Sources were T cells, B-cell-depleted T cells, or PBMCs; the material itself was cDNA or gDNA.

Using immunoSEQ multiplex PCR, the repertoire was profiled, and TCRdb retains in-frame clones only, with some absent. The repertoire holds roughly 250,000 clones, 90% to 95% seen once, with 1.9% in the top ten. The CDR3 has 14 amino acids. V was clipped by 3 bases and J by 8 bases, with 11 bases between them. Germline lookup yields CDR1 LGHNA and CDR2 YSLEER. The receptor was derived from a woman under 30 who had recovered from COVID-19. The chain uses TRBV4-3 and TRBJ1-6; possibly TRBD1 for D (5 bases). The sequencing input was PBMCs or T cells enriched from blood (not recorded which). In DNA, the CDR3 is TGCGCCAGCAGCCAGGGGCTTCGGGATTCACCCCTCCACTTT. Translation gives CASSQGLRDSPLHF.